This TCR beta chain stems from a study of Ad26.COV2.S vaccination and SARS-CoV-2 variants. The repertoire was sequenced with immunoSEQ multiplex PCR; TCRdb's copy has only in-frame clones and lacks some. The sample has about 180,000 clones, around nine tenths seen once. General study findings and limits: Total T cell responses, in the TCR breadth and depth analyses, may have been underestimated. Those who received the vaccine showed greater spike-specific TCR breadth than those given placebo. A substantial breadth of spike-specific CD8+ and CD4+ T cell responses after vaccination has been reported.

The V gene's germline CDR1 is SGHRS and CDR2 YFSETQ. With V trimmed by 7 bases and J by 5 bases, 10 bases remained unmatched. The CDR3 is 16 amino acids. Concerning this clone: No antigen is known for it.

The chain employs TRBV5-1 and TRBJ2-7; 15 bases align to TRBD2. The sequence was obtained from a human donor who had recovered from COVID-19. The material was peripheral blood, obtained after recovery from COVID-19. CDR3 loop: CASSGTSGRWDHEQYF. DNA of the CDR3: TGCGCCAGCTCCGGGACTAGCGGGAGGTGGGATCACGAGCAGTACTTC.